The following is a T cell receptor beta chain sequence with its context. At one end the junction does not follow the germline gene, possibly because of a read error. The sample comes from a study of technical replicates of blood from several donors. Sequencing used immunoSEQ multiplex PCR; TCRdb keeps in-frame clones, though not all of them. The table includes tens of thousands of clones, around 93% detected once. Germline V gives CDR1 MNHEY, CDR2 SMNVEV (reference sequence). This CDR3 spans 14 amino acids. Sequenced sample: PBMCs. The clonotype comes from a human donor in good health. Some clones in this sample may be carry-over from other donors' samples. This chain links TRBV27 with TRBJ1-4, with 10 bases lining up with TRBD1. The CDR3 region is CASSPDRGVGKMFF. Here the CDR3 DNA reads TGTGCCAGCAGTCCGGACAGGGGGGTAGGAAAAATGTTTTTT.